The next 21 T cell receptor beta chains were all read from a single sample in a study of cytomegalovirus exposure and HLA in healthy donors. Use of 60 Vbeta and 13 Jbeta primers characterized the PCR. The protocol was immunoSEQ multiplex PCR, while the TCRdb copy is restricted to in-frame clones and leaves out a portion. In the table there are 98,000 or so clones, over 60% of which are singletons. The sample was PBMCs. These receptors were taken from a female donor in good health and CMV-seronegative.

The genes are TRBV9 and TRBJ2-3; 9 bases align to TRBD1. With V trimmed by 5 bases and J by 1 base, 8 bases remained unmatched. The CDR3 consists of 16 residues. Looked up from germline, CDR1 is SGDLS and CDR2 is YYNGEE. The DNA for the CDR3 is TGTGCCAGCAGTCATAGCCGGACAGGGGGCACAGATACGCAGTATTTT. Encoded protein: CASSHSRTGGTDTQYF.

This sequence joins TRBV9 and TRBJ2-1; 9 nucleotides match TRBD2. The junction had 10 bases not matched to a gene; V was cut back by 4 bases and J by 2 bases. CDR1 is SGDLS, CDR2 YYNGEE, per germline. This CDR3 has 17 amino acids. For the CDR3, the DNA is TGTGCCAGCAGCCCACCTAGGACTAGCGATCCCTACAATGAGCAGTTCTTC. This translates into CASSPPRTSDPYNEQFF.

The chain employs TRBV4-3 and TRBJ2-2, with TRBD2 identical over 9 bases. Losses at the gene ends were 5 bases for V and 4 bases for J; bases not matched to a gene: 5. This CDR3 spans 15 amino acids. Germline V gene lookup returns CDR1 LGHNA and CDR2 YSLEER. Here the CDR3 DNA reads TGCGCCAGCAGCGCGGGGGGGGCTGGCACCGGGGAGCTGTTTTTT. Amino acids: CASSAGGAGTGELFF.

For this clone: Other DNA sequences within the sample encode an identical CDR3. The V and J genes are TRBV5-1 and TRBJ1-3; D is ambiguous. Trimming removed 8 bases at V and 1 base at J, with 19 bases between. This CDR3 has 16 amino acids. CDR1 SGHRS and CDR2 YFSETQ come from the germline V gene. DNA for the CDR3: TGCGCCAGTAGCCCGTGGACGGGAGGGTCTGGAAACACCATATATTTT. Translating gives CASSPWTGGSGNTIYF.

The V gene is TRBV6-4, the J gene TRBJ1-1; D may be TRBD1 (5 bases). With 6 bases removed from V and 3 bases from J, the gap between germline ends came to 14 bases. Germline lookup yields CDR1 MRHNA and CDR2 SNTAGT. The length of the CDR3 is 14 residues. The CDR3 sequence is CASSTDSGDTEAFF. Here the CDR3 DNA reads TGTGCCAGCAGCACCGACAGTGGGGACACTGAAGCTTTCTTT.

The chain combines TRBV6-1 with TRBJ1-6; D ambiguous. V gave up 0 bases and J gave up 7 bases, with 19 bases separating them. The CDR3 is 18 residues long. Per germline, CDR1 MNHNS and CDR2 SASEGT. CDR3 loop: CASSEAPPSAGSNSPLHF. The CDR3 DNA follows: TGTGCCAGCAGTGAAGCGCCTCCGTCGGCGGGGAGCAATTCACCCCTCCACTTT.

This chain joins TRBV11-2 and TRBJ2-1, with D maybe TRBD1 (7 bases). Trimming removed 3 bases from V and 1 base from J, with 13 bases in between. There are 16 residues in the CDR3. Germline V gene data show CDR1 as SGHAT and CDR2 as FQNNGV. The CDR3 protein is CASSLRGDRSYNEQFF. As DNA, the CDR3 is TGTGCCAGCAGCTTGAGGGGGGACAGATCCTACAATGAGCAGTTCTTC.

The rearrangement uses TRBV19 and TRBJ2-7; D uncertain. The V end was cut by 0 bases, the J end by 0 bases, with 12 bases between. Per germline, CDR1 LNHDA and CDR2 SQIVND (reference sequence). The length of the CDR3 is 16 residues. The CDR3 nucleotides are TGTGCCAGTAGTATAGACAGTACAGTTGGCTCCTACGAGCAGTACTTC. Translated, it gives CASSIDSTVGSYEQYF.

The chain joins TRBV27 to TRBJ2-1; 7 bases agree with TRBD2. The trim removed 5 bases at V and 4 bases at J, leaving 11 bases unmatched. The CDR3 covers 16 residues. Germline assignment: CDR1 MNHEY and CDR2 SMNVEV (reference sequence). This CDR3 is CASSGGDRPGYNEQFF. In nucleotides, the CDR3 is TGTGCCAGCAGTGGGGGGGACCGGCCTGGGTACAATGAGCAGTTCTTC.

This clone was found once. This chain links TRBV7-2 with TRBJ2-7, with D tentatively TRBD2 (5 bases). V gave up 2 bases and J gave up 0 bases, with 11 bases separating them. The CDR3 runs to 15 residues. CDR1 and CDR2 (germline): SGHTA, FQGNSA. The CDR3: CASSLMAGSSYEQYF. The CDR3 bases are TGTGCCAGCAGCTTAATGGCGGGTAGCTCCTACGAGCAGTACTTC.

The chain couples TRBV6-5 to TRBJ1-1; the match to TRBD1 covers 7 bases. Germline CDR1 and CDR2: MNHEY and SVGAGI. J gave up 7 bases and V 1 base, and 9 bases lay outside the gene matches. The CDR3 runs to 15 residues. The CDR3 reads CASSYWGTVDNEAFF. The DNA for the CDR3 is TGTGCCAGCAGTTACTGGGGGACAGTAGATAATGAAGCTTTCTTT.

CDR3 loop: CASSTDRGSYEQYF. CDR3 nucleotide sequence: TGTGCCAGCAGCACAGACAGGGGTTCATACGAGCAGTACTTC. The chain employs TRBV7-9 and TRBJ2-7; 8 positions match TRBD1. Germline CDR1 reads SEHNR; CDR2 reads FQNEAQ (reference sequence). The CDR3 is made up of 14 amino acids. The V and J ends lost 5 bases and 4 bases, in that order; junction bases with no gene match: 7.

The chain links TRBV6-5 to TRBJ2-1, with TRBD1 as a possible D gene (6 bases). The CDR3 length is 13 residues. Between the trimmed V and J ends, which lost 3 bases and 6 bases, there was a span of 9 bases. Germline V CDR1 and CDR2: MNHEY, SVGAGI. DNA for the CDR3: TGTGCCAGCAGTTATCGCAGGGGCAATGAGCAGTTCTTC. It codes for CASSYRRGNEQFF.

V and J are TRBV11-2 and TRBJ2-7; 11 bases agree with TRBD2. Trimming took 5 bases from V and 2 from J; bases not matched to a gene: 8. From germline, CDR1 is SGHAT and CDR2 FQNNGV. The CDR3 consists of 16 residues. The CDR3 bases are TGTGCCAGCAGCAACGCACTAGCGGGGGCCCCCTACGAGCAGTACTTC. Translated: CASSNALAGAPYEQYF.

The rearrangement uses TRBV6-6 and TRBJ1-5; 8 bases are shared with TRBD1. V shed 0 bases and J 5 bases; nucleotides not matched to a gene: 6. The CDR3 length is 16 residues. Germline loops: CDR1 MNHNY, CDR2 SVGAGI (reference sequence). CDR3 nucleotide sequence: TGTGCCAGCAGTTACTCGTCCAGGGGGCCGGATCAGCCCCAGCATTTT. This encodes CASSYSSRGPDQPQHF.

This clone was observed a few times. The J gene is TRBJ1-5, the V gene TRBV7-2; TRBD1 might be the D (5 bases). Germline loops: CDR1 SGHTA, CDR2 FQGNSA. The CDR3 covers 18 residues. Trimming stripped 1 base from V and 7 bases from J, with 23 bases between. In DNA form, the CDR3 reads TGTGCCAGCAGCTTAGTTTTGGGGGGACCTGGAACGAGGCAGCCCCAGCATTTT. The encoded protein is CASSLVLGGPGTRQPQHF. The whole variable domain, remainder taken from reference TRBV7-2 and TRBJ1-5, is GAGVSQSPSNKVTEKGKDVELRCDPISGHTALYWYRQSLGQGLEFLIYFQGNSAPDKSGLPSDRFSAERTGGSVSTLTIQRTQQEDSAVYLCASSLVLGGPGTRQPQHFGDGTRLSIL.

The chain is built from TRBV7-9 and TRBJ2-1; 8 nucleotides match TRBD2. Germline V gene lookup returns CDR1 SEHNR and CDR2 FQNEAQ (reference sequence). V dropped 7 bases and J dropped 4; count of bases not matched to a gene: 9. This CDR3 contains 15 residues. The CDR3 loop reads CASTPSGQVYNEQFF. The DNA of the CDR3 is TGTGCCAGCACCCCTAGCGGGCAGGTGTACAATGAGCAGTTCTTC.

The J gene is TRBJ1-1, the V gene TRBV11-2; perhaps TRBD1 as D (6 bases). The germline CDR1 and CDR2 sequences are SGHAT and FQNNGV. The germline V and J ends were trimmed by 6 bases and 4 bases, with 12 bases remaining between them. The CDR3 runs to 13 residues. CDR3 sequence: CASSSQGFTEAFF. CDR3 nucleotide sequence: TGTGCCAGCAGTTCACAGGGATTCACTGAAGCTTTCTTT.

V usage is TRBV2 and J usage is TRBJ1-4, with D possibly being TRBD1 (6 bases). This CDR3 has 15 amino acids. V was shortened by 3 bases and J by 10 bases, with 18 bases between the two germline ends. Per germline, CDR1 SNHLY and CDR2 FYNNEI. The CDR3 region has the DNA TGTGCCAGCAGTGAGGATACAGGGCGTACGGGAAAACTGTTTTTT. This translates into CASSEDTGRTGKLFF.

DNA of the CDR3: TGTGCCAGCAGCCCTACAGGGGGCGCGGGTGGAAACACCATATATTTT. Translation: CASSPTGGAGGNTIYF. J is TRBJ1-3 and V is TRBV7-2, with 9 bases fitting TRBD1. V shed 5 bases and J 3 bases; nucleotides not matched to a gene: 8. The CDR3 consists of 16 residues. CDR1 is SGHTA, CDR2 FQGNSA, per germline.

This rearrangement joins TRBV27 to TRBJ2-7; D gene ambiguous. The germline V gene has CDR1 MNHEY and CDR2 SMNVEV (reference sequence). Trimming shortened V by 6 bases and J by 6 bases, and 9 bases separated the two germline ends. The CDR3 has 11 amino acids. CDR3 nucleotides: TGTGCCAGCAGAACGTCTAGCGAGCAGTACTTC. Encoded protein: CASRTSSEQYF.